This T cell receptor beta chain was obtained from a study of cytomegalovirus exposure and HLA in healthy donors. V shed 4 bases and J shed 4 bases, with 12 bases lying between them. This CDR3 contains 14 residues. Germline CDR1 is SGHRS and CDR2 is YFSETQ. 13 Jbeta primers and 60 Vbeta primers were used for the PCR. Profiled with immunoSEQ multiplex PCR; TCRdb holds only in-frame clones, not every one. Among some 200,000 clones listed, about 80% were seen once. This clone was seen once. This clonotype was obtained from a boy aged 5 to 17 in good health and CMV-seronegative. Source material: PBMCs. V is TRBV5-1 and J is TRBJ1-3; D may be TRBD1 (6 bases). This CDR3 is CASSDQGNGNTIYF. The CDR3 DNA reads TGCGCCAGCAGCGACCAGGGGAACGGAAACACCATATATTTT.